This TCR beta chain was sequenced during a study of human T cells and chemical hapten exposure (dated by TCRdb to the early 2020s). As for the study more broadly: For sensitization, 2% DPC in acetone was applied to a 2 cm by 2 cm area of upper inner arm skin. The patient cohort, mostly female, included alopecia areata with under or over 50% scalp involvement, alopecia totalis and alopecia universalis. Blood for TCR sequencing was provided by twenty-nine alopecia patients at one to four time points (pre-sensitization, 2, 6 and 24 weeks). In alopecia patients, the study followed how the peripheral blood TCR repertoire changed in vivo over primary and secondary sensitization to diphenylcyclopropenone (DPC), a hapten. Blood samples were taken from patients before sensitization (week 0) and at 2, 6 and about 24 weeks after DPC sensitization. Libraries were pooled for sequencing, and per-sample TCR yields varied mainly because of small differences in library volumes within the pool. Patients additionally received weekly therapeutic DPC doses to the scalp throughout the approximately 25-week study period. Patch testing on the upper back used Finn chambers containing 0.01% DPC, with scoring done after 6 days according to International Contact Dermatitis Research Group standards. The study at large found these results: Expanded TCRs formed significantly more large CDR3 similarity clusters than pre-sensitization or healthy control sets, consistent with antigen-driven responses. Repeated subsampling changed both the strength of the expansion versus patch-test correlation and the threshold at which that correlation became significant. The number of PT1 expanded TCRs positively correlated with patch test score, significant at thresholds 8, 16 and 32 but not 4. All patients had alopecia, a presumed autoimmune disease, so their immune response might differ from that of healthy individuals. DPC sensitization did not change the number of TCRs with a frequency above 1 in 1000, and there was no evidence of changes in global repertoire structure.

The CDR3 starts with the cysteine, ends with the phenylalanine, and has 15 residues. Here the CDR3 DNA is all that survives: 45 bases in frame from base 1. Trimming takes 2 bases off V and 2 bases off J; junction bases not matched to a gene: 2. CDR1 and CDR2, per the germline V gene, are SGHTA and FQGTGA. As for this clonotype: Its antigen is not yet known. Base qualities are not recorded, but no much larger clone differs from it by a single base.

The library came from RACE. Sequencing took place on a NextSeq 500. During library preparation, unique molecular identifiers were attached to individual cDNA molecules so that TCRs could be counted quantitatively and reproducibly. From each blood RNA sample, both TCR alpha and TCR beta chains were sequenced. From the authors' description of their analysis: A median of about 89,000 TCRs per sample was observed, with a range of about 23,224 to 750,000. V, J and CDR3 annotation of the TCR reads was carried out using the Decombinator software suite. To make PS versus PT1 abundance plots, every sample was subsampled to the same number of TCRs (28,000). TCRs were defined as expanded if absent before sensitization and observed at least eight times at the 2-week time point. Clones were called with MiXCR by TCRdb after fastp trimmed the public reads at Q25, and only in-frame beta chains were retained. Identical CDR3 proteins give one entry, which carries the most common genes and DNA. TCRdb assigned the V and J calls; the authors' analysis was not used. This sample comprises 180,000 or so distinct CDR3 sequences, approximately 20% of them detected only once. The ten top clones hold under 8.5% of the sample.

The time point label, as the study defines it: patch test 1, 2 weeks after DPC sensitization. The intended sense of this specimen's treatment or condition label: therapeutic diphenylcyclopropenone sensitization with weekly scalp DPC. At every patch-test visit, the blood draw took place before the patch test was put on. Patients were considered eligible if aged 18 to 70, diagnosed with alopecia and deemed suitable for DPC therapy, and patients were excluded if pregnant. Unfractionated whole blood was collected in Tempus Blood RNA tubes, and total RNA was extracted from that blood. The TCR sequence derives from a woman in her fifties or sixties with alopecia areata. Some clones in this sample may be carry-over from other donors' samples. The sequence joins TRBV7-3 to TRBJ2-7; 11 junctional bases match TRBD1. This sample comprised whole blood, obtained in connection with sensitization to the hapten diphenylcyclopropenone (DPC). The DNA sequence is as follows: TGTGCCAGCAGCTTACTGGGACAGGGGGCCTACGAGCAGTACTTC. It encodes CASSLLGQGAYEQYF. The reference TRBV7-3 and TRBJ2-7 proteins fill in what lies around the CDR3, so the full variable domain reads GAGVSQTPSNKVTEKGKYVELRCDPISGHTALYWYRQSLGQGPEFLIYFQGTGAADDSGLPNDRFFAVRPEGSVSTLKIQRTERGDSAVYLCASSLLGQGAYEQYFGPGTRLTVT.